The present T cell receptor (beta chain) was sequenced within a study of Tregs in tolerant kidney transplant recipients. Study results and limitations: Activated donor B cell expansion appeared to reveal the most relevant donor-specific TCRbeta repertoire. Donor-specific Treg expansion exceeded global Treg expansion in tolerant patients, suggesting antigen drive. Some patients' samples used different primers over time, so nucleotide sequences weren't comparable.

Germline V CDR1 and CDR2: SGHKS, YYEKEE (reference sequence). V lost 1 base, J lost 2 bases, and 6 bases lay in between. The CDR3 spans 14 residues. Repertoires were generated with immunoSEQ multiplex PCR, while TCRdb's copy carries only in-frame clones and drops some. Of fewer than 95,000 clones listed, roughly 93% were seen once; the top ten hold more than 1.5%. This clone occurred once. The antigen remains undetermined. Mixed chimerism was transient after nonmyeloablative marrow transplants from related graft donors. Unstimulated Tregs (CD4+CD25+CD127-) and CD4+CD25- non-Tregs were sorted from PBMCs.

The starting material was CD4+ T cells from blood (PBMCs), obtained 12 months after the transplant. The chain combines TRBV5-5 with TRBJ2-2, with D perhaps matching TRBD2 (5 bases). The sequence was obtained from a human patient who received a combined kidney and bone marrow transplant. Some T cells may possibly be graft donor cells. DNA for the CDR3: TGTGCCAGCAGCTTGTCGGGAAACACCGGGGAGCTGTTTTTT. Protein: CASSLSGNTGELFF.